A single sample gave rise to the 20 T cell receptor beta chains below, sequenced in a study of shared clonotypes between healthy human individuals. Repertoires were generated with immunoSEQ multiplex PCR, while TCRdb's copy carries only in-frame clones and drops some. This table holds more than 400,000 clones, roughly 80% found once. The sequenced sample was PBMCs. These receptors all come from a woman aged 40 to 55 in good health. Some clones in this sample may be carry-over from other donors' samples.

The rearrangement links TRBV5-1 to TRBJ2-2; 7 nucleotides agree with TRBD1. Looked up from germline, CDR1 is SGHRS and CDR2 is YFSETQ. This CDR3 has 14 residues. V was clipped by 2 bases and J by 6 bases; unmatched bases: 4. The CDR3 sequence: CASSLQTGAGELFF. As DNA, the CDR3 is TGCGCCAGCAGCTTACAAACAGGGGCCGGGGAGCTGTTTTTT.

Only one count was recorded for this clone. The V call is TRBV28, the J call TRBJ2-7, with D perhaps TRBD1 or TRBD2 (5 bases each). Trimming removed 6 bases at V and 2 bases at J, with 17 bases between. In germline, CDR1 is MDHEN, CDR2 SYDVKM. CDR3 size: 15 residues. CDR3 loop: CASRHRDRTPYEQYF. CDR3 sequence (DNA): TGTGCCAGCAGACACCGGGACCGTACTCCCTACGAGCAGTACTTC.

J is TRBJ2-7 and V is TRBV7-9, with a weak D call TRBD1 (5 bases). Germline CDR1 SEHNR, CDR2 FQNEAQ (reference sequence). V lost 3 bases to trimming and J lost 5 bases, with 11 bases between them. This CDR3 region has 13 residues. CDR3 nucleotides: TGTGCCAGCAGCTTTCAAGGGGCCCACGAGCAGTACTTC. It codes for CASSFQGAHEQYF.

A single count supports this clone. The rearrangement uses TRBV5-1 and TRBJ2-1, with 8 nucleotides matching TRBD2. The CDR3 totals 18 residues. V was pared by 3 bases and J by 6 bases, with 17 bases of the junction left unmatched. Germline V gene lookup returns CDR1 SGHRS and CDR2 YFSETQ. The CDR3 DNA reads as TGCGCCAGCAGCTCAACCCTACGGGGGGCGGGAGGAAGCAATGAGCAGTTCTTC. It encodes CASSSTLRGAGGSNEQFF. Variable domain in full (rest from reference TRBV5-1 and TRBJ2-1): KAGVTQTPRYLIKTRGQQVTLSCSPISGHRSVSWYQQTPGQGLQFLFEYFSETQRNKGNFPGRFSGRQFSNSRSEMNVSTLELGDSALYLCASSSTLRGAGGSNEQFFGPGTRLTVL.

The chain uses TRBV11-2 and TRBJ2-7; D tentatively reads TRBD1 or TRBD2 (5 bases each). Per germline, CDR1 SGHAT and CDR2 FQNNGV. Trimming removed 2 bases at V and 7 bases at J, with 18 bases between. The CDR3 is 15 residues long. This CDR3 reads CASSLSGTNRLEQYF. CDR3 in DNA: TGTGCCAGCAGCTTATCCGGGACCAACCGGTTGGAGCAGTACTTC.

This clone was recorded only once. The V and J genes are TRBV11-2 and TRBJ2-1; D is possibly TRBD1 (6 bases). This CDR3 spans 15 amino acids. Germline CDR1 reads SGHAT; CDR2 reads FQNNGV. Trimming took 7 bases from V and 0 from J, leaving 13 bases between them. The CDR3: CASNHRESSYNEQFF. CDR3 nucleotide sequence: TGTGCCAGCAACCACAGGGAAAGCTCCTACAATGAGCAGTTCTTC.

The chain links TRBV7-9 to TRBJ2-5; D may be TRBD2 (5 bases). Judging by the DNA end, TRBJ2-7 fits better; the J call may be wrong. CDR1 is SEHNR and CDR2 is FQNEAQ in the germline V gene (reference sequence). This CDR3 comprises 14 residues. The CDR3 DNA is TGTGCCAGCAGCTTAGCGCTAGCCCCCTACGAGCAGTACTTC. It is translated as CASSLALAPYEQYF.

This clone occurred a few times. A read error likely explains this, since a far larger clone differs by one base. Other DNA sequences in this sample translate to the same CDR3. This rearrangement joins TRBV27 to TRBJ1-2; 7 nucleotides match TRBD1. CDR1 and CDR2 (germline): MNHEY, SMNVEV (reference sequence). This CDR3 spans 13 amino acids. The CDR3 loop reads CASSSYRGLGYTF. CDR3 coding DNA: TGTGCCAGCAGTTCTTACAGGGGACTTGGCTACACCTTT.

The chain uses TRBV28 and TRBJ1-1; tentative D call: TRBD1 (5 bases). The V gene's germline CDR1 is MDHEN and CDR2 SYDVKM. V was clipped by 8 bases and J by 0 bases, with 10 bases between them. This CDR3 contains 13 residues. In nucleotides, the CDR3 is TGTGCCAGCGCACAGGCTTTGAACACTGAAGCTTTCTTT. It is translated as CASAQALNTEAFF.

The CDR3 nucleotides read TGTGCCAGTAGTGCGGCGGGGGGGTCCTACGAGCAGTACTTC. Its protein is CASSAAGGSYEQYF. The J gene is TRBJ2-7, the V gene TRBV19, with 9 bases lining up with TRBD2. The V gene end was trimmed by 5 bases and the J gene end by 1 base; junction bases not matched to a gene: 3. The CDR3 covers 14 residues. Looked up from germline, CDR1 is LNHDA and CDR2 is SQIVND (reference sequence). Combining the CDR3 with reference TRBV19 and TRBJ2-7 gives the whole variable domain DGGITQSPKYLFRKEGQNVTLSCEQNLNHDAMYWYRQDPGQGLRLIYYSQIVNDFQKGDIAEGYSVSREKKESFPLTVTSAQKNPTAFYLCASSAAGGSYEQYFGPGTRLTVT.

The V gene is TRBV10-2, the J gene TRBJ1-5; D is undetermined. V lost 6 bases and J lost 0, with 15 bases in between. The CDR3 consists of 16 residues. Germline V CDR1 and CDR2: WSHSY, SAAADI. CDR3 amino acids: CASSLSPGFSNQPQHF. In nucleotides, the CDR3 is TGCGCCAGCAGCCTATCCCCCGGATTTAGCAATCAGCCCCAGCATTTT.

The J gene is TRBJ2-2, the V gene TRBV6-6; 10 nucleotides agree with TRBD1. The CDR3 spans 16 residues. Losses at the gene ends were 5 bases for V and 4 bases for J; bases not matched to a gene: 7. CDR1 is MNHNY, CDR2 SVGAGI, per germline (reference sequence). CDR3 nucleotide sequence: TGTGCCAGCAGTAACCGGGACAGGGGCTCCACCGGGGAGCTGTTTTTT. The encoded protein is CASSNRDRGSTGELFF.

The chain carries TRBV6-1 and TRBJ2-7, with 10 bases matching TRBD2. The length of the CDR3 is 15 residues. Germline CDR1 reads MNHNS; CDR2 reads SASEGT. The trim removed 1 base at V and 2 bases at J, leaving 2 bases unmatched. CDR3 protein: CASSEGLAGAYEQYF. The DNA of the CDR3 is TGTGCCAGCAGTGAAGGGCTAGCGGGAGCCTACGAGCAGTACTTC.

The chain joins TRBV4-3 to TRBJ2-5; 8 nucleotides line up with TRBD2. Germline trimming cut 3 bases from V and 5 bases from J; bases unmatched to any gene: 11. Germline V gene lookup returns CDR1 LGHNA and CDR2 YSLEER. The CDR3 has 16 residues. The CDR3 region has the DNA TGCGCCAGCAGCCAGCAAACCGGGACTAGAGTTGAGACCCAGTACTTC. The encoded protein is CASSQQTGTRVETQYF.

In DNA, the CDR3 is TGTGCCAGCAGCTCCTTGGGGACAATCGTTACGCAGTATTTT. This translates into CASSSLGTIVTQYF. The V and J genes are TRBV7-2 and TRBJ2-3, with D perhaps matching TRBD1 (6 bases). Germline V gene sequence: CDR1 SGHTA, CDR2 FQGNSA. V was pared by 4 bases and J by 8 bases, with 16 bases between. CDR3 length: 14 residues. The full variable domain, completed using reference TRBV7-2 and TRBJ2-3, is GAGVSQSPSNKVTEKGKDVELRCDPISGHTALYWYRQSLGQGLEFLIYFQGNSAPDKSGLPSDRFSAERTGGSVSTLTIQRTQQEDSAVYLCASSSLGTIVTQYFGPGTRLTVL.

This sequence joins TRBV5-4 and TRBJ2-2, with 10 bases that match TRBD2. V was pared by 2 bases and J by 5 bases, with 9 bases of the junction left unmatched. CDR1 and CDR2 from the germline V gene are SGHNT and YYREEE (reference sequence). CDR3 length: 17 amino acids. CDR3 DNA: TGTGCCAGCAGCTTCGGTTGGAGCGGGAGGGGGACCGGGGAGCTGTTTTTT. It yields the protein CASSFGWSGRGTGELFF.

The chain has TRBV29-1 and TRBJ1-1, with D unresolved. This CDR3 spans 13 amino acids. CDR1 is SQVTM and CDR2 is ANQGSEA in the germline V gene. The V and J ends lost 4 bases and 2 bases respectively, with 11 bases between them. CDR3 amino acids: CSVAYGQNTEAFF. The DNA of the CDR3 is TGCAGCGTTGCGTACGGTCAAAACACTGAAGCTTTCTTT. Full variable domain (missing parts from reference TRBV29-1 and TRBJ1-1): SAVISQKPSRDICQRGTSLTIQCQVDSQVTMMFWYRQQPGQSLTLIATANQGSEATYESGFVIDKFPISRPNLTFSTLTVSNMSPEDSSIYLCSVAYGQNTEAFFGQGTRLTVV.

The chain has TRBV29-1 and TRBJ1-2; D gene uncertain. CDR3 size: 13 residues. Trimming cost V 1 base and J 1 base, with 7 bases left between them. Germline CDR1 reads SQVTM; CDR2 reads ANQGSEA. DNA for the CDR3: TGCAGCGTTGAAGGCCTCCTTAACTATGGCTACACCTTC. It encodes CSVEGLLNYGYTF.

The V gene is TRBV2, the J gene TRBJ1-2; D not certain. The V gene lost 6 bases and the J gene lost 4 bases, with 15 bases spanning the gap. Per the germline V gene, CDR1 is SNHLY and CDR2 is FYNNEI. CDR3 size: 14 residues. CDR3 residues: CASSRLPPTYGYTF. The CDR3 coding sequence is TGTGCCAGCAGCCGACTCCCCCCTACCTATGGCTACACCTTC.

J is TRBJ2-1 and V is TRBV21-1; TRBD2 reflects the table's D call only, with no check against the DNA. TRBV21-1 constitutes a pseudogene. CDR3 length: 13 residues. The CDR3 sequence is CASSRAVTEEQFF. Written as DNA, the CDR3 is TGTGCCAGCAGCAGAGCTGTGACGGAGGAGCAGTTCTTC.